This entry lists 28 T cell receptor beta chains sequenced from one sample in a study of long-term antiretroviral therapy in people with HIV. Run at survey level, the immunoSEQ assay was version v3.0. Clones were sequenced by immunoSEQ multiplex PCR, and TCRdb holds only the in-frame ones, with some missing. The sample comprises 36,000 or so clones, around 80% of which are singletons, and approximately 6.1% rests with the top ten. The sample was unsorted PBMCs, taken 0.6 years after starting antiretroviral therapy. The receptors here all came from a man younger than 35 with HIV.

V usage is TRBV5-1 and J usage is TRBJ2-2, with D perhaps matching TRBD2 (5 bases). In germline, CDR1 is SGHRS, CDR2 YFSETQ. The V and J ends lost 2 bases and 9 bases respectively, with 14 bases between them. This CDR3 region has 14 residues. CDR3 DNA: TGCGCCAGCAGCTTTTCGGGGTTTAACAGGGAGCTGTTTTTT. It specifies CASSFSGFNRELFF.

CDR3 nucleotide sequence: TGTGCCAGCAGTTTAGGCCGGTGGGGGGGCGGTAATGAAAAACTGTTTTTT. Residues: CASSLGRWGGGNEKLFF. The chain recombines TRBV28 with TRBJ1-4, with a tentative D call TRBD1 (6 bases). The CDR3 covers 17 residues. CDR1 MDHEN and CDR2 SYDVKM come from the germline V gene. Trimming left V 2 bases short and J 4 bases short, with 17 bases between. The full variable domain, in which reference TRBV28 and TRBJ1-4 provide the parts outside the CDR3, is DVKVTQSSRYLVKRTGEKVFLECVQDMDHENMFWYRQDPGLGLRLIYFSYDVKMKEKGDIPEGYSVSREKKERFSLILESASTNQTSMYLCASSLGRWGGGNEKLFFGSGTQLSVL.

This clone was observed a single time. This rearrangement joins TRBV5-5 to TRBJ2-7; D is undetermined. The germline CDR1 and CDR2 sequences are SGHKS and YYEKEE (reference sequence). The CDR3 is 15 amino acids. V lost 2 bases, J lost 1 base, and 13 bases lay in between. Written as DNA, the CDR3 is TGTGCCAGCAGCTTTTCATGGTTGGGGTCCTACGAGCAGTACTTC. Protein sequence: CASSFSWLGSYEQYF.

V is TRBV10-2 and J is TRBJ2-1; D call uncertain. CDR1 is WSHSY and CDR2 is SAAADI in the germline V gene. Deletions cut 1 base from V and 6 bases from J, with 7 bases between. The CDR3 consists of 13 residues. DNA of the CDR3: TGCGCCAGCAGTGAGTTCCATTCCAATGAGCAGTTCTTC. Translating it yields CASSEFHSNEQFF.

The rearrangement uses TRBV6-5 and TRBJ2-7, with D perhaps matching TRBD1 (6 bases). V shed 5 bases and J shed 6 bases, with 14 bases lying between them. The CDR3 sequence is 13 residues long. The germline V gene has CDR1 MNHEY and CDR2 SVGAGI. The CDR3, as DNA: TGTGCCAGCAGTCACAGGGTTATTGGCGAGCAGTACTTC. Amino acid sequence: CASSHRVIGEQYF.

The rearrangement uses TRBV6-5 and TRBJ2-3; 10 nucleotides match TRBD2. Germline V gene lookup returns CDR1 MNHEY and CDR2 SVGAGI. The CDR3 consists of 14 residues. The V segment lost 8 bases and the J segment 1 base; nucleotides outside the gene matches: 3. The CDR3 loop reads CASGGTSGTDTQYF. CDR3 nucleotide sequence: TGTGCCAGCGGGGGGACTAGCGGCACAGATACGCAGTATTTT.

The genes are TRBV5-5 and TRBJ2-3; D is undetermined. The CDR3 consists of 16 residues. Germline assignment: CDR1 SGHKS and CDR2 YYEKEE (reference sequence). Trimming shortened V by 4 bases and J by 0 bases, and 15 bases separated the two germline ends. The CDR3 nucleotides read TGTGCCAGCAGCAGAGGAGACGTGACTAGCACAGATACGCAGTATTTT. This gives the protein CASSRGDVTSTDTQYF.

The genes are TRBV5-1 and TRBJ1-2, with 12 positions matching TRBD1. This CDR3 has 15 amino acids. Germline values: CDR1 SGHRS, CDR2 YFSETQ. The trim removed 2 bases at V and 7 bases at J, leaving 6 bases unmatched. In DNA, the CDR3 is TGCGCCAGCAGCTTACAGGGACAGGGGGCAAGTGGCTACACCTTC. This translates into CASSLQGQGASGYTF. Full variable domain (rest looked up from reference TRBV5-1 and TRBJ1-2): KAGVTQTPRYLIKTRGQQVTLSCSPISGHRSVSWYQQTPGQGLQFLFEYFSETQRNKGNFPGRFSGRQFSNSRSEMNVSTLELGDSALYLCASSLQGQGASGYTFGSGTRLTVV.

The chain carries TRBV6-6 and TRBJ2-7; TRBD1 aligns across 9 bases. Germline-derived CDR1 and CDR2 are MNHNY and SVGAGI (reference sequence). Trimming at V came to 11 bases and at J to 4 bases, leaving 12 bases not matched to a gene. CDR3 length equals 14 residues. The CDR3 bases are TGTGCCGCTAGAGGGGGACAGGGTGTGTACGAGCAGTACTTC. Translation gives CAARGGQGVYEQYF.

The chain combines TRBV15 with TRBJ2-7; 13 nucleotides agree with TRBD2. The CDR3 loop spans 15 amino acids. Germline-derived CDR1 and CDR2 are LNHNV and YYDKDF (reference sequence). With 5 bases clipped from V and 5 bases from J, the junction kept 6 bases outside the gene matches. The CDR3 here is CATSSRTSGSNEQYF. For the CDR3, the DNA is TGTGCCACCAGCTCACGGACTAGCGGGAGCAACGAGCAGTACTTC.

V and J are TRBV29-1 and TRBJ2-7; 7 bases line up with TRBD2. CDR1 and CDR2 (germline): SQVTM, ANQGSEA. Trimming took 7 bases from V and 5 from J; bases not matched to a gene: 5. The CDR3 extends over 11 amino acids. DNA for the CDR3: TGCAGCGCGGGAGGTAGCCACGAGCAGTACTTC. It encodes CSAGGSHEQYF.

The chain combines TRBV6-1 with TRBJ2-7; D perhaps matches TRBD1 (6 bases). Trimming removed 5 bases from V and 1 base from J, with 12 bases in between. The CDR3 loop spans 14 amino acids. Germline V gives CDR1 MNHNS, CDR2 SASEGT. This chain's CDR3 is CASSNRVESYEQYF. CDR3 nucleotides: TGTGCCAGCAGTAACAGGGTTGAGTCCTACGAGCAGTACTTC.

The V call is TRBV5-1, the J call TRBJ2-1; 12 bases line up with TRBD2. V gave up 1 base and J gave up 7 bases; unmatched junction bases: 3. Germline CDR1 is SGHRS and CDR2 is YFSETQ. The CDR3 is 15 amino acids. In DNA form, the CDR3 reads TGCGCCAGCAGCTTGATCACTAGCGGGAGGAATGAGCAGTTCTTC. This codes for CASSLITSGRNEQFF. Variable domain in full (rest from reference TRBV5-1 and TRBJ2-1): KAGVTQTPRYLIKTRGQQVTLSCSPISGHRSVSWYQQTPGQGLQFLFEYFSETQRNKGNFPGRFSGRQFSNSRSEMNVSTLELGDSALYLCASSLITSGRNEQFFGPGTRLTVL.

The CDR3, as DNA: TGTGCCTGGACCCCGGGACTAGCGGGCTACGAGCAGTACTTC. Protein product: CAWTPGLAGYEQYF. V is TRBV30 and J is TRBJ2-7, with 12 bases fitting TRBD2. This CDR3 is built from 14 residues. Germline V CDR1 and CDR2: GTSNPN, SVGIG (reference sequence). V gave up 4 bases and J gave up 3 bases; unmatched junction bases: 4.

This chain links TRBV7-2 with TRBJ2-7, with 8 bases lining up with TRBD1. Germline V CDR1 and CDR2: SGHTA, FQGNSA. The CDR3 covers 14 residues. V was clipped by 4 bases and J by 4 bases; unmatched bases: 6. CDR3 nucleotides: TGTGCCAGCAGCTCCCTTGGACAGGGTTACGAGCAGTACTTC. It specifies CASSSLGQGYEQYF.

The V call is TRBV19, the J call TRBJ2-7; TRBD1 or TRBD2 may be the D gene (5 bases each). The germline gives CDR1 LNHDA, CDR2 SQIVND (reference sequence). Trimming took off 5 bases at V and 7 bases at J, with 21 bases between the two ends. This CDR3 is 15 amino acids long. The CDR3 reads CASSRDPGSYGEQYF. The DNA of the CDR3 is TGTGCCAGTAGTCGGGACCCGGGGTCCTACGGAGAGCAGTACTTC. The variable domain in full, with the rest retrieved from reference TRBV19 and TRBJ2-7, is DGGITQSPKYLFRKEGQNVTLSCEQNLNHDAMYWYRQDPGQGLRLIYYSQIVNDFQKGDIAEGYSVSREKKESFPLTVTSAQKNPTAFYLCASSRDPGSYGEQYFGPGTRLTVT.

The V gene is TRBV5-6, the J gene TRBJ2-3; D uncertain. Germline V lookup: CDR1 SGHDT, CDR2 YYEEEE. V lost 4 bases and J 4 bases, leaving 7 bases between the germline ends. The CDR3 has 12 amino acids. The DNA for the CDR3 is TGTGCCAGCAGCCTGCGTCCAGATACGCAGTATTTT. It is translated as CASSLRPDTQYF. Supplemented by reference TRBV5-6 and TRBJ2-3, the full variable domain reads DAGVTQSPTHLIKTRGQQVTLRCSPKSGHDTVSWYQQALGQGPQFIFQYYEEEERQRGNFPDRFSGHQFPNYSSELNVNALLLGDSALYLCASSLRPDTQYFGPGTRLTVL.

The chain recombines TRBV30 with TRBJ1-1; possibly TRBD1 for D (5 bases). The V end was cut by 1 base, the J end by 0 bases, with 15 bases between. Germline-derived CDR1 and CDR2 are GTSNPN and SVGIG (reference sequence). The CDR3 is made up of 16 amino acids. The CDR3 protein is CAWSALGRGMNTEAFF. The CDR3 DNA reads TGTGCCTGGAGTGCACTAGGGCGGGGGATGAACACTGAAGCTTTCTTT. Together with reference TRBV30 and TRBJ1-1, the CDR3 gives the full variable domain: SQTIHQWPATLVQPVGSPLSLECTVEGTSNPNLYWYRQAAGRGLQLLFYSVGIGQISSEVPQNLSASRPQDRQFILSSKKLLLSDSGFYLCAWSALGRGMNTEAFFGQGTRLTVV.

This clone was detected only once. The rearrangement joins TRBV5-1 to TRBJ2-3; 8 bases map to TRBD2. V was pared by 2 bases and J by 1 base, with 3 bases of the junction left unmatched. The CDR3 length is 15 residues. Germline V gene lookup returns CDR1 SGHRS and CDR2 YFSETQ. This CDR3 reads CASSFSGDGTDTQYF. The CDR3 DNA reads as TGCGCCAGCAGCTTTAGCGGGGACGGCACAGATACGCAGTATTTT.

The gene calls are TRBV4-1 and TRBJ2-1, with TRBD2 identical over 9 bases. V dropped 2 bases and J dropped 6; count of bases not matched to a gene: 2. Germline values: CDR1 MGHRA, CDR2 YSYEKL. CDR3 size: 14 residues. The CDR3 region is CASSQPSGTNEQFF. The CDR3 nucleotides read TGCGCCAGCAGCCAACCTAGCGGGACCAATGAGCAGTTCTTC.

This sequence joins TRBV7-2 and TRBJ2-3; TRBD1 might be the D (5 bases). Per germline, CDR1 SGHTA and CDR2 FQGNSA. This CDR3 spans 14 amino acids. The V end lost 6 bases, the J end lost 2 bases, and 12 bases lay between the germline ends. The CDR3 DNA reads TGTGCCAGCAGTTACTCAGGGCCCACAGATACGCAGTATTTT. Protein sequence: CASSYSGPTDTQYF. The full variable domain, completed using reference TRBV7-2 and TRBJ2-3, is GAGVSQSPSNKVTEKGKDVELRCDPISGHTALYWYRQSLGQGLEFLIYFQGNSAPDKSGLPSDRFSAERTGGSVSTLTIQRTQQEDSAVYLCASSYSGPTDTQYFGPGTRLTVL.

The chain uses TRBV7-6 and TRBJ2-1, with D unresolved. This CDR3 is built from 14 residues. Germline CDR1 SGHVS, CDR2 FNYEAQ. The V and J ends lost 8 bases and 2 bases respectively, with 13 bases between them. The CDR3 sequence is CASGFGAPYNEQFF. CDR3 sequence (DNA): TGTGCCAGCGGATTTGGAGCCCCCTACAATGAGCAGTTCTTC.

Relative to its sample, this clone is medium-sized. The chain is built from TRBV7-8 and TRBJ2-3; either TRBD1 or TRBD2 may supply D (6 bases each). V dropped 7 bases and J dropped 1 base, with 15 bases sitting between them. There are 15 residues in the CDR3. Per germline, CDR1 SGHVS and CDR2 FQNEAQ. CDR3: CASTPGGGGTDTQYF. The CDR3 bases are TGTGCCAGCACCCCCGGAGGGGGTGGCACAGATACGCAGTATTTT.

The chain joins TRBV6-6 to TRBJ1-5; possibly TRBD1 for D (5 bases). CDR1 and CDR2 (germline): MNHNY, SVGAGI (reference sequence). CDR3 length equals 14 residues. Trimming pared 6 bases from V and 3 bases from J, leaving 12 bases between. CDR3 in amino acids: CASSPGGVNQPQHF. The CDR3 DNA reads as TGTGCCAGCAGCCCGGGGGGAGTCAATCAGCCCCAGCATTTT.

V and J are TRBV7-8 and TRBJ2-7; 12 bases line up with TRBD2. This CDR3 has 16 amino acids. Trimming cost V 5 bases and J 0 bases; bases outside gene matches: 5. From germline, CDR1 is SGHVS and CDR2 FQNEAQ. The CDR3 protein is CASSRGLAGSSYEQYF. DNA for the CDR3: TGTGCCAGCAGCAGGGGACTAGCGGGTAGCTCCTACGAGCAGTACTTC.

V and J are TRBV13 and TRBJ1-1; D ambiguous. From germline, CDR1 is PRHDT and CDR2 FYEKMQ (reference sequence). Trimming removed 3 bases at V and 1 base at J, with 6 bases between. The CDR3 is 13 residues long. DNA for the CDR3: TGTGCCAGCAGCTTGACAAGGAACACTGAAGCTTTCTTT. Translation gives CASSLTRNTEAFF.

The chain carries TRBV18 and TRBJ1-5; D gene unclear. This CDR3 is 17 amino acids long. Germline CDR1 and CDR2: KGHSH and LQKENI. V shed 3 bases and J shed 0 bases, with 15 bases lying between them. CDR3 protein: CASSPETNINSNQPQHF. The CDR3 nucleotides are TGTGCCAGCTCACCCGAAACCAACATAAATAGCAATCAGCCCCAGCATTTT. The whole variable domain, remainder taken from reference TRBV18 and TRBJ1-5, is NAGVMQNPRHLVRRRGQEARLRCSPMKGHSHVYWYRQLPEEGLKFMVYLQKENIIDESGMPKERFSAEFPKEGPSILRIQQVVRGDSAAYFCASSPETNINSNQPQHFGDGTRLSIL.

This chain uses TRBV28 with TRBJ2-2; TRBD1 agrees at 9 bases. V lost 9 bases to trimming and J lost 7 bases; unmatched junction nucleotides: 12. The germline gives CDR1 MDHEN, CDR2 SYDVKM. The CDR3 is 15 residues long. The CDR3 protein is CASTSPGQGSGELFF. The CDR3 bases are TGTGCCAGTACCAGCCCGGGACAGGGAAGCGGGGAGCTGTTTTTT. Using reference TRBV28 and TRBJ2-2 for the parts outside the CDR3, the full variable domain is DVKVTQSSRYLVKRTGEKVFLECVQDMDHENMFWYRQDPGLGLRLIYFSYDVKMKEKGDIPEGYSVSREKKERFSLILESASTNQTSMYLCASTSPGQGSGELFFGEGSRLTVL.